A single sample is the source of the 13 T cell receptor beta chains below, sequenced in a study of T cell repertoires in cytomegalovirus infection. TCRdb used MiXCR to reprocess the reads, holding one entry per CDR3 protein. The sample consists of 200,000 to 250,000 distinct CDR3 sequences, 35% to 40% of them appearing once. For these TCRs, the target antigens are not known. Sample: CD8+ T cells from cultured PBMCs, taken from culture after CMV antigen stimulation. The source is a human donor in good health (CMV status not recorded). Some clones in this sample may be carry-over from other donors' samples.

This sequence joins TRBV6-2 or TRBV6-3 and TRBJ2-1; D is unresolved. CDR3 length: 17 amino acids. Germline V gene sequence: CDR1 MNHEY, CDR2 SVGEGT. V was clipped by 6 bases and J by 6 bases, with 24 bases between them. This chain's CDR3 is CASSNRVFNRPSNEQFF. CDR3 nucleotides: TGTGCCAGCAGCAACCGGGTCTTCAATAGGCCGAGCAATGAGCAGTTCTTC.

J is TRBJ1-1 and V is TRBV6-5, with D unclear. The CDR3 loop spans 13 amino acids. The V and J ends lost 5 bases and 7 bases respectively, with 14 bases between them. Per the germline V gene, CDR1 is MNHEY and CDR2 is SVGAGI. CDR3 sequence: CASSQMDWDEAFF. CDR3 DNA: TGTGCCAGCAGTCAAATGGACTGGGATGAAGCTTTCTTT.

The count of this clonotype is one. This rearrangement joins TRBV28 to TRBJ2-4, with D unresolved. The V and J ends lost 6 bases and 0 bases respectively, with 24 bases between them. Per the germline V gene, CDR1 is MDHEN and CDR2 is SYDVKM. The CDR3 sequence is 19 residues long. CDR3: CASRPRIDTLKLAKNIQYF. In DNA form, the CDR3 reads TGTGCCAGCAGGCCGCGGATTGATACCCTGAAACTAGCCAAAAACATTCAGTACTTC.

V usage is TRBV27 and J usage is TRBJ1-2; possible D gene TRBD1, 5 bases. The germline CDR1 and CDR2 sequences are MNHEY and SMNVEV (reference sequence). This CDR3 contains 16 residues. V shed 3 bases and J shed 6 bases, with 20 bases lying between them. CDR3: CASSFHGRDRGNGYTF. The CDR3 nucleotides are TGTGCCAGCAGTTTCCACGGACGGGATCGGGGGAATGGCTACACCTTC.

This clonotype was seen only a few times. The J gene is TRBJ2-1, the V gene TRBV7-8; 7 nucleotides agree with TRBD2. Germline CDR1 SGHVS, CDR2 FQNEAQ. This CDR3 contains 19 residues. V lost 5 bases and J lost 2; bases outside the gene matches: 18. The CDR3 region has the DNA TGTGCCAGCAGCCCTGCTCTGCGGGGGAGCATAGTCCCCTACAATGAGCAGTTCTTC. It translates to CASSPALRGSIVPYNEQFF.

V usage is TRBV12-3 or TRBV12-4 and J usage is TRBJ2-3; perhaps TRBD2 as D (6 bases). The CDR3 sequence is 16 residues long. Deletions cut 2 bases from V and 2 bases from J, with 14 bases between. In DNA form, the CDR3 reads TGTGCCAGCAGTTTACGGCTAGCGATACCCACAGATACGCAGTATTTT. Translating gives CASSLRLAIPTDTQYF.

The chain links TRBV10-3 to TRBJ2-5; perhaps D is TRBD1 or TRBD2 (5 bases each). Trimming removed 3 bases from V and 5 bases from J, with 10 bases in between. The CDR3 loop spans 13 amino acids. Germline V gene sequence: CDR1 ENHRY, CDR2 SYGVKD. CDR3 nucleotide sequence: TGTGCCATCAGTGACCCCAGGGACGAGACCCAGTACTTC. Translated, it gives CAISDPRDETQYF.

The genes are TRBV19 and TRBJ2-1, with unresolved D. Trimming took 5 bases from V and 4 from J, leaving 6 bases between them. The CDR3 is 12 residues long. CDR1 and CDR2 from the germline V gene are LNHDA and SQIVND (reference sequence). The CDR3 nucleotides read TGTGCCAGTAGTGATAGATACAATGAGCAGTTCTTC. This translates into CASSDRYNEQFF. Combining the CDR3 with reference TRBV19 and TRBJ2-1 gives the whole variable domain DGGITQSPKYLFRKEGQNVTLSCEQNLNHDAMYWYRQDPGQGLRLIYYSQIVNDFQKGDIAEGYSVSREKKESFPLTVTSAQKNPTAFYLCASSDRYNEQFFGPGTRLTVL.

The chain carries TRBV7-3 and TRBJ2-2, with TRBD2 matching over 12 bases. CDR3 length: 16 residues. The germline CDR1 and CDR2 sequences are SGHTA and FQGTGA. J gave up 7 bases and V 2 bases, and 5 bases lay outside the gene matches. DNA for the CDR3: TGTGCCAGCAGCTTACGGACTAGCGGGGCGGGCGGGGAGCTGTTTTTT. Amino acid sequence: CASSLRTSGAGGELFF.

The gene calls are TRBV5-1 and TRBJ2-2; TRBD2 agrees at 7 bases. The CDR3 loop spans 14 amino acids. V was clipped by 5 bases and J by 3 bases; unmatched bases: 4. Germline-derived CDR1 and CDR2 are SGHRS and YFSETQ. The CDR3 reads CASSPRGDTGELFF. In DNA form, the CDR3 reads TGCGCCAGCAGTCCCCGGGGGGACACCGGGGAGCTGTTTTTT.

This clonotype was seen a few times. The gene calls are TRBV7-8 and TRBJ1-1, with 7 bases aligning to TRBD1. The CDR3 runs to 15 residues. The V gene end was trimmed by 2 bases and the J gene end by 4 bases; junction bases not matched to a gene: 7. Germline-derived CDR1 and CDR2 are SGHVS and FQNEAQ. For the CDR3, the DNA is TGTGCCAGCAGCTTACAGGGGGGCGGAGGCACTGAAGCTTTCTTT. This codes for CASSLQGGGGTEAFF.

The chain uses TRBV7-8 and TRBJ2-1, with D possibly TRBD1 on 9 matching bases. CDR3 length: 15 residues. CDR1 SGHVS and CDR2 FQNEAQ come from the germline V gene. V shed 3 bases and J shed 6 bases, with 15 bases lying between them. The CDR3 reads CASSLTGGLGNEQFF. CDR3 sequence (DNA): TGTGCCAGCAGCTTGACAGGGGGACTAGGCAATGAGCAGTTCTTC.

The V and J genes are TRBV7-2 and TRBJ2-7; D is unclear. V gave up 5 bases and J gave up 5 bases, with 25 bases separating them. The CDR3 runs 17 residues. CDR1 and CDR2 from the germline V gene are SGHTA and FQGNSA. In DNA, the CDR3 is TGTGCCAGCAGCCCTCACGACCAGGTTCCCCCTGGGAACGAGCAGTACTTC. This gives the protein CASSPHDQVPPGNEQYF.